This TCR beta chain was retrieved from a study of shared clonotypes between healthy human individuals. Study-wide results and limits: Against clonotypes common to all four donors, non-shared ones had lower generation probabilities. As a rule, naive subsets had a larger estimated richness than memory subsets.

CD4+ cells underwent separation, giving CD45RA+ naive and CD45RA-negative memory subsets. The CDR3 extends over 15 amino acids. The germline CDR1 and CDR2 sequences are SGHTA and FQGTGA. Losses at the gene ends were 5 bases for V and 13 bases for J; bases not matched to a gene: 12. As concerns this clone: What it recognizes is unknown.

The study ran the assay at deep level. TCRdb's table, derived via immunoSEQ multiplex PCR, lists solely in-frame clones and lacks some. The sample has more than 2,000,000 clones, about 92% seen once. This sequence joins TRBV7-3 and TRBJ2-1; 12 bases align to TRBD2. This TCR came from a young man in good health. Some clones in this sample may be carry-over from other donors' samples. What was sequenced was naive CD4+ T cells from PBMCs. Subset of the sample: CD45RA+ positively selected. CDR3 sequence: CASSPRTSGTSPQFF. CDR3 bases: TGTGCCAGCAGCCCAAGGACTAGCGGGACTTCGCCACAGTTCTTC. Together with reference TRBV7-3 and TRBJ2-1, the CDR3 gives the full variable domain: GAGVSQTPSNKVTEKGKYVELRCDPISGHTALYWYRQSLGQGPEFLIYFQGTGAADDSGLPNDRFFAVRPEGSVSTLKIQRTERGDSAVYLCASSPRTSGTSPQFFGPGTRLTVL.